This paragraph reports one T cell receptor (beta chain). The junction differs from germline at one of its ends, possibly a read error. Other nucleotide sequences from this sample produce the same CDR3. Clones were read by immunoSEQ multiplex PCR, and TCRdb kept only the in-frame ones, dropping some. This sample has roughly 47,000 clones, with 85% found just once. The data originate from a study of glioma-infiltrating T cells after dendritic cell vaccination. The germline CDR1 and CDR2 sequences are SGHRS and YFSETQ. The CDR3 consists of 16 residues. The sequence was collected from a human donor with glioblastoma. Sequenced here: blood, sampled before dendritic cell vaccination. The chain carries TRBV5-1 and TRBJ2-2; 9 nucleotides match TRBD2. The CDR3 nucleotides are TGCGCCAGCAGCTTCGTAGCGGGAGATGCCACCGGGGAGTTGTTTTTT. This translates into CASSFVAGDATGELFF.